This T cell receptor beta chain was captured by sequencing in a study of OX40 agonist ivuxolimab in advanced cancers. Study details: Those enrolled were 82.7% male, with a mean age of about 66 years and ages from about 20 to 85. Study findings and constraints: Certain nonresponders likewise exhibited a low normalized T-cell clonal expansion.

The length of the CDR3 is 14 residues. CDR1 is SQVTM and CDR2 is ANQGSEA in the germline V gene. With 2 bases clipped from V and 5 bases from J, the junction kept 9 bases outside the gene matches. In its sample, this clone was seen once. What it recognizes is unknown. Repertoires were generated with immunoSEQ multiplex PCR, while TCRdb's copy carries only in-frame clones and drops some. Of approximately 45,000 clones in the sample, 90% to 95% are singletons; the top ten hold about 10%. The study sampled blood at baseline, cycle 4 day 1, and cycle 7 day 1. This rearrangement joins TRBV29-1 to TRBJ2-7, with 7 nucleotides matching TRBD1. This specimen was CD4+ or CD8+ T cells sorted from blood, taken in a trial of the OX40 agonist ivuxolimab. The sequence was obtained from an adult with an advanced solid tumor such as melanoma, head and neck, liver or kidney cancer. As DNA, the CDR3 is TGCAGCGTTGAAAGAAAGGACAGGTGGGACGAGCAGTACTTC. This gives the protein CSVERKDRWDEQYF.